Each of the 18 T cell receptor beta chains below was sequenced from the same sample in a study of blood T cell repertoires in COVID-19. The table came from immunoSEQ multiplex PCR; TCRdb's copy has only in-frame clones and leaves some out. Of under 350,000 clones in the sample, around 86% were seen once. Source material: peripheral blood. All receptors derive from a man in his 70s with acute or convalescent COVID-19.

This chain links TRBV18 with TRBJ2-7; possible D gene TRBD1, 6 bases. Germline assignment: CDR1 KGHSH and CDR2 LQKENI. V was cut by 6 bases and J by 0 bases, with 9 bases left in between. This CDR3 region has 13 residues. This CDR3 reads CASSSDSSYEQYF. CDR3 nucleotides: TGTGCCAGCTCGTCGGACAGCTCCTACGAGCAGTACTTC. Looking up the rest from reference TRBV18 and TRBJ2-7 gives the full variable domain: NAGVMQNPRHLVRRRGQEARLRCSPMKGHSHVYWYRQLPEEGLKFMVYLQKENIIDESGMPKERFSAEFPKEGPSILRIQQVVRGDSAAYFCASSSDSSYEQYFGPGTRLTVT.

With respect to this clone: The sample carries other DNA sequences with the same CDR3. The chain carries TRBV19 and TRBJ2-7; D perhaps matches TRBD1 (6 bases). The V gene lost 5 bases and the J gene lost 2 bases, with 13 bases spanning the gap. This CDR3 is 14 amino acids long. The germline gives CDR1 LNHDA, CDR2 SQIVND (reference sequence). Here the CDR3 reads CASSRRGDAYEQYF. Here the CDR3 DNA reads TGTGCCAGTAGTCGCAGGGGAGACGCCTACGAGCAGTACTTC. The full variable domain, in which reference TRBV19 and TRBJ2-7 provide the parts outside the CDR3, is DGGITQSPKYLFRKEGQNVTLSCEQNLNHDAMYWYRQDPGQGLRLIYYSQIVNDFQKGDIAEGYSVSREKKESFPLTVTSAQKNPTAFYLCASSRRGDAYEQYFGPGTRLTVT.

This clone was seen more than once but under ten times. V gene TRBV5-1 combines with J gene TRBJ2-7; possibly TRBD2 for D (6 bases). The CDR3 sequence is 14 residues long. Trimming pared 4 bases from V and 7 bases from J, leaving 18 bases between. Germline CDR1 reads SGHRS; CDR2 reads YFSETQ. The CDR3 reads CASSLGGSGHEQYF. The CDR3 DNA reads as TGCGCCAGCAGCCTGGGAGGCTCGGGTCATGAGCAGTACTTC. Full variable domain (outside the CDR3, taken from reference TRBV5-1 and TRBJ2-7): KAGVTQTPRYLIKTRGQQVTLSCSPISGHRSVSWYQQTPGQGLQFLFEYFSETQRNKGNFPGRFSGRQFSNSRSEMNVSTLELGDSALYLCASSLGGSGHEQYFGPGTRLTVT.

Notes on this clone: The identical CDR3 is also encoded by other nucleotide sequences in the sample. This sequence joins TRBV6-5 and TRBJ1-1; no firm D call. The V gene lost 7 bases and the J gene lost 2 bases, with 5 bases spanning the gap. Germline V CDR1 and CDR2: MNHEY, SVGAGI. The CDR3 has 11 residues. The CDR3 loop is CASTSNTEAFF. As DNA, the CDR3 is TGTGCCAGCACTTCCAACACTGAAGCTTTCTTT.

The chain links TRBV5-4 to TRBJ2-7; D is ambiguous. V dropped 0 bases and J dropped 4 bases, with 11 bases sitting between them. CDR1 SGHNT and CDR2 YYREEE come from the germline V gene (reference sequence). The CDR3 runs 14 residues. The CDR3: CASSLEASRYEQYF. Here the CDR3 DNA reads TGTGCCAGCAGCTTGGAAGCTAGTAGGTACGAGCAGTACTTC.

This clone was recorded only once. This rearrangement joins TRBV6-2 or TRBV6-3 to TRBJ2-1; D possibly corresponds to TRBD2 (6 bases). Germline V gene lookup returns CDR1 MNHEY and CDR2 SVGEGT. CDR3 size: 17 residues. V was trimmed by 2 bases and J by 4 bases, leaving 18 bases between them. Here the CDR3 reads CASSYRTSGRGYNEQFF. In nucleotides, the CDR3 is TGTGCCAGCAGTTACAGGACCTCTGGTCGGGGGTACAATGAGCAGTTCTTC.

J is TRBJ2-7 and V is TRBV7-2; 11 bases line up with TRBD2. V lost 5 bases, J lost 6 bases, and 15 bases stayed unmatched. Germline values: CDR1 SGHTA, CDR2 FQGNSA. The CDR3 totals 17 residues. The CDR3 DNA sequence: TGTGCCAGCAGCCCCCGGGGCTCTAGCGGGGGGCTGGGCGAGCAGTACTTC. Encoded protein: CASSPRGSSGGLGEQYF.

This chain links TRBV7-9 with TRBJ1-1; the D is unclear. CDR1 SEHNR and CDR2 FQNEAQ come from the germline V gene (reference sequence). V was shortened by 2 bases and J by 6 bases, with 13 bases between the two germline ends. The CDR3 sequence is 14 residues long. The CDR3 loop reads CASSLFQDRAEAFF. In nucleotides, the CDR3 is TGTGCCAGCAGCTTATTTCAGGATAGAGCTGAAGCTTTCTTT.

The chain couples TRBV19 to TRBJ2-7; TRBD2 aligns across 8 bases. Germline V gives CDR1 LNHDA, CDR2 SQIVND (reference sequence). The CDR3 consists of 15 residues. J lost 6 bases, V lost 4 bases, and 11 bases had no gene match. The CDR3 is CASSSPGRREGEQYF. The DNA of the CDR3 is TGTGCCAGTAGTAGCCCCGGACGCCGGGAGGGCGAGCAGTACTTC.

This clone was found a few times. The V gene is TRBV7-2, the J gene TRBJ2-2, with D tentatively TRBD1 (5 bases). Germline-derived CDR1 and CDR2 are SGHTA and FQGNSA. CDR3 length: 15 residues. The ends were cut back, 2 bases at V and 6 bases at J, with 13 bases in the middle. The CDR3 DNA follows: TGTGCCAGCAGCTTATCAGGACACCGGGCCGGGGAGCTGTTTTTT. Its protein is CASSLSGHRAGELFF.

V and J are TRBV15 and TRBJ2-3, with D possibly TRBD2 on 5 matching bases. Germline CDR1 and CDR2: LNHNV and YYDKDF (reference sequence). Trimming stripped 5 bases from V and 1 base from J, with 16 bases between. The length of the CDR3 is 16 residues. CDR3 sequence (DNA): TGTGCCACCAGCCTTAATCCGGCGGAGGGCACAGATACGCAGTATTTT. This translates into CATSLNPAEGTDTQYF.

The gene calls are TRBV7-2 and TRBJ1-3; D gene uncertain. Between the trimmed V and J ends, which lost 0 bases and 0 bases, there was a span of 12 bases. CDR1 SGHTA and CDR2 FQGNSA come from the germline V gene. The CDR3 length is 17 residues. The CDR3 loop reads CASSLAVGMTSGNTIYF. The DNA of the CDR3 is TGTGCCAGCAGCTTAGCGGTCGGGATGACCTCTGGAAACACCATATATTTT.

V and J are TRBV7-3 and TRBJ1-1; D is possibly TRBD1 (5 bases). Germline values: CDR1 SGHTA, CDR2 FQGTGA. The V end was cut by 5 bases, the J end by 4 bases, with 11 bases between. The CDR3 runs to 13 residues. The CDR3 nucleotides are TGTGCCAGCAGCCTCAGGGAGGGCACTGAAGCTTTCTTT. This sequence encodes CASSLREGTEAFF.

The chain couples TRBV5-1 to TRBJ2-3, with 9 nucleotides matching TRBD1. V was pared by 3 bases and J by 4 bases, with 9 bases of the junction left unmatched. Germline CDR1 and CDR2: SGHRS and YFSETQ. This CDR3 has 16 amino acids. The CDR3 sequence: CASSWSGTGMADTQYF. CDR3 nucleotide sequence: TGCGCCAGCAGCTGGTCCGGGACAGGGATGGCAGATACGCAGTATTTT.

In the case of this clone: Other DNA sequences within the sample encode an identical CDR3. The chain employs TRBV5-4 and TRBJ2-6; 10 bases line up with TRBD1. The V gene's germline CDR1 is SGHNT and CDR2 YYREEE (reference sequence). CDR3 length: 18 amino acids. The ends lost 6 bases at V and 2 bases at J; junction bases unmatched: 11. The CDR3: CASTDPGTGVPGANVLTF. The CDR3 bases are TGTGCCAGCACCGACCCCGGGACAGGGGTCCCTGGGGCCAACGTCCTGACTTTC.

This clone was seen a handful of times. V is TRBV28 and J is TRBJ1-3; D may be TRBD1 (5 bases). Germline-derived CDR1 and CDR2 are MDHEN and SYDVKM. The CDR3 has 16 amino acids. V lost 3 bases and J 4 bases, leaving 16 bases between the germline ends. CDR3 region: CASSFWGRGGGNTIYF. As DNA, the CDR3 is TGTGCCAGCAGTTTTTGGGGGAGGGGCGGAGGAAACACCATATATTTT.

V gene TRBV19 combines with J gene TRBJ2-3; TRBD2 aligns across 8 bases. Germline V lookup: CDR1 LNHDA, CDR2 SQIVND (reference sequence). The CDR3 extends over 15 amino acids. V trimming: 5 bases; J trimming: 3 bases; junction bases outside the gene matches: 7. This CDR3 reads CASSDVASGTDTQYF. The CDR3 DNA sequence: TGTGCCAGTAGTGACGTGGCTAGCGGGACAGATACGCAGTATTTT.

V and J are TRBV7-9 and TRBJ2-7, with TRBD2 identical over 8 bases. The germline CDR1 and CDR2 sequences are SEHNR and FQNEAQ (reference sequence). The CDR3 extends over 13 amino acids. V was clipped by 3 bases and J by 2 bases; unmatched bases: 0. Here the CDR3 reads CASSFGGAYEQYF. The CDR3 DNA follows: TGTGCCAGCAGCTTCGGGGGGGCCTACGAGCAGTACTTC.